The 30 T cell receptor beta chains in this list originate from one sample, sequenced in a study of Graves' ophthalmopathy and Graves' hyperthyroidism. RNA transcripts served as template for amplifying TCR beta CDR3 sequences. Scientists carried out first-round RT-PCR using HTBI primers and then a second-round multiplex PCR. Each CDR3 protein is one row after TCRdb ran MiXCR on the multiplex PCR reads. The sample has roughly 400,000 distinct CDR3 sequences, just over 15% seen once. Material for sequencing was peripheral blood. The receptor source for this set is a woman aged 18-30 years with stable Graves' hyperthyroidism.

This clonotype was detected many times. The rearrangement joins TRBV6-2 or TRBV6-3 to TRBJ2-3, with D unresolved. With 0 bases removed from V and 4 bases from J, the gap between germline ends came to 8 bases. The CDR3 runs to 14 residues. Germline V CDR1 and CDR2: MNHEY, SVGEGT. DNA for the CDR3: TGTGCCAGCAGTTACTCGAAAGGTGCAGATACGCAGTATTTT. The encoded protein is CASSYSKGADTQYF.

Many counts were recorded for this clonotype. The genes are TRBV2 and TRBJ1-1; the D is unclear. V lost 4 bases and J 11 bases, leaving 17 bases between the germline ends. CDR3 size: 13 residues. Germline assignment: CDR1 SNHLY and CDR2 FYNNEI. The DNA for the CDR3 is TGTGCCAGCAGTGTAAACAGTGGGGTCTGGGCTTTCTTT. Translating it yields CASSVNSGVWAFF.

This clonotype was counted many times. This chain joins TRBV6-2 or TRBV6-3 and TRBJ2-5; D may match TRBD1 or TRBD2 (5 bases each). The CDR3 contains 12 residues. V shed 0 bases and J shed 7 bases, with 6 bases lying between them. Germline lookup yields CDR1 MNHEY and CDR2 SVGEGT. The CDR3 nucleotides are TGTGCCAGCAGTTACTCTGGGACGACCCAGTACTTC. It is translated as CASSYSGTTQYF.

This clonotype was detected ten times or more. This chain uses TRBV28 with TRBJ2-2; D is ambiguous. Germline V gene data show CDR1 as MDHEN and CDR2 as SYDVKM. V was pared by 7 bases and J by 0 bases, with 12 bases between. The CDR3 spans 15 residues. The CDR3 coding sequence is TGTGCCAGCATTAGGGCCGGAGCGAACACCGGGGAGCTGTTTTTT. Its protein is CASIRAGANTGELFF.

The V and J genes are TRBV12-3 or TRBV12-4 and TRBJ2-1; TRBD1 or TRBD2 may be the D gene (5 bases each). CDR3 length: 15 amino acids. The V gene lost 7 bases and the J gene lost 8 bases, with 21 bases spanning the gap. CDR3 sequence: CASTIHRGPPDEQFF. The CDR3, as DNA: TGTGCCAGCACCATCCATCGGGGCCCCCCGGATGAGCAGTTCTTC.

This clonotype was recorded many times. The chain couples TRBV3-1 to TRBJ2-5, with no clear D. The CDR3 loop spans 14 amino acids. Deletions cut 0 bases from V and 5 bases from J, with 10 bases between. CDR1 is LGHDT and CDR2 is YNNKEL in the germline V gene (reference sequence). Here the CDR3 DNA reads TGTGCCAGCAGCCAAGATTACCGGACGGAGACCCAGTACTTC. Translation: CASSQDYRTETQYF.

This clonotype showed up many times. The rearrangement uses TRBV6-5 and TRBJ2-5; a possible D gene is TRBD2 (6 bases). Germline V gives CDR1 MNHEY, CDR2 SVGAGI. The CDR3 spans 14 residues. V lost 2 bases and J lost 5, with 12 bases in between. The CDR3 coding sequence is TGTGCCAGCAGTTACGCAGATACTAGCGAGACCCAGTACTTC. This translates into CASSYADTSETQYF.

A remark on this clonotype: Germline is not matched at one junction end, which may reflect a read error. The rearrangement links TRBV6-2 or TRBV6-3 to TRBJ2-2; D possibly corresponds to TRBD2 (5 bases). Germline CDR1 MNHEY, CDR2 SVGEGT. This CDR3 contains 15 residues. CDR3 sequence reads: CASSYSVGNTGELLF. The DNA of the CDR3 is TGTGCCAGCAGTTACTCGGTGGGGAACACCGGGGAGCTGTTGTTT.

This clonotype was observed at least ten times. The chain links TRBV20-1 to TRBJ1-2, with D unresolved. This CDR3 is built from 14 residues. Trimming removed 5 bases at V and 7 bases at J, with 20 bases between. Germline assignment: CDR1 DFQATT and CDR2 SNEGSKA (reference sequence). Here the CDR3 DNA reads TGCAGTGCTCAAAAATCGGAACCCGTGGGTGGCTACACCTTC. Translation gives CSAQKSEPVGGYTF.

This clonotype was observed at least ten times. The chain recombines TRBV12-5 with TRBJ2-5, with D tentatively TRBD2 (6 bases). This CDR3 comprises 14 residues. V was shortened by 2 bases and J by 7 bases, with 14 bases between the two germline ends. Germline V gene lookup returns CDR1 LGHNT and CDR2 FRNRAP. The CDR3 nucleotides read TGTGCTAGTGGTTTGACGGGACTTTCGGGGACCCAGTACTTC. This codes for CASGLTGLSGTQYF.

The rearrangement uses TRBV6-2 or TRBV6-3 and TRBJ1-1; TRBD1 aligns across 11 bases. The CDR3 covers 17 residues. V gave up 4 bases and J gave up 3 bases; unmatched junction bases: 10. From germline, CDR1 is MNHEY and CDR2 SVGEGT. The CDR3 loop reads CASSFRAMGQGDTEAFF. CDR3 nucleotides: TGTGCCAGCAGTTTTCGCGCGATGGGACAGGGGGACACTGAAGCTTTCTTT.

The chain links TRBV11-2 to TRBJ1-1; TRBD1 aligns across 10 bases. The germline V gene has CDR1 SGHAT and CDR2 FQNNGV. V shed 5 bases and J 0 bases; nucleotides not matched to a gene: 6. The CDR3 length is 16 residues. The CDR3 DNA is TGTGCCAGCAGCGCGACAGGGGGCGTGATGAACACTGAAGCTTTCTTT. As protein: CASSATGGVMNTEAFF.

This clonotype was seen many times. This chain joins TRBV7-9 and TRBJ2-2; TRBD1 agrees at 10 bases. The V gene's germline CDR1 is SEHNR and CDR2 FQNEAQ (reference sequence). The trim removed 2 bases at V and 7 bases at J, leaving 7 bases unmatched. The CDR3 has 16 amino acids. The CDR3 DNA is TGTGCCAGCAGCTTACCACGGGACAGGGGAGTCGGGGAGCTGTTTTTT. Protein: CASSLPRDRGVGELFF.

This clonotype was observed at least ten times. The CDR3 bases are TGCAGTGCTCATGGACTGTTTGAAGCTTTCTTT. The encoded protein is CSAHGLFEAFF. V gene TRBV20-1 combines with J gene TRBJ1-1, with unresolved D. The CDR3 runs to 11 residues. Germline V lookup: CDR1 DFQATT, CDR2 SNEGSKA (reference sequence). Trimming stripped 5 bases from V and 7 bases from J, with 11 bases between.

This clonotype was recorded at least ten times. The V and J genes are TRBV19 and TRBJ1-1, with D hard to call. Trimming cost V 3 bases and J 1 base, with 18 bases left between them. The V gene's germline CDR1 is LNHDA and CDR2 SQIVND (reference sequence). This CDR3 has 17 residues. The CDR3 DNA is TGTGCCAGTAGTATTTCAATGTGGACTCAGGAGAACACTGAAGCTTTCTTT. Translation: CASSISMWTQENTEAFF. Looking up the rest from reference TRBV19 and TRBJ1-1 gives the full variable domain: DGGITQSPKYLFRKEGQNVTLSCEQNLNHDAMYWYRQDPGQGLRLIYYSQIVNDFQKGDIAEGYSVSREKKESFPLTVTSAQKNPTAFYLCASSISMWTQENTEAFFGQGTRLTVV.

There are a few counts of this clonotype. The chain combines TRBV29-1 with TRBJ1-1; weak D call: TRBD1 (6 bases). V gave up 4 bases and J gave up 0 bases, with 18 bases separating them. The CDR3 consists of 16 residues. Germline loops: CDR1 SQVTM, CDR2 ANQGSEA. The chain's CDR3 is CSVVYPGATLNTEAFF. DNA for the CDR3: TGCAGCGTTGTATATCCAGGGGCAACGTTGAACACTGAAGCTTTCTTT.

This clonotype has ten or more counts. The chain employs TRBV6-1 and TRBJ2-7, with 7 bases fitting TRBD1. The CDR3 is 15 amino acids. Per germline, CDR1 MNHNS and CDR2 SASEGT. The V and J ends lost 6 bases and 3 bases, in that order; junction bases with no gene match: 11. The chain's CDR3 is CASSPGTARNYEQYF. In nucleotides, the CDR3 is TGTGCCAGCAGCCCCGGGACAGCTAGGAACTACGAGCAGTACTTC.

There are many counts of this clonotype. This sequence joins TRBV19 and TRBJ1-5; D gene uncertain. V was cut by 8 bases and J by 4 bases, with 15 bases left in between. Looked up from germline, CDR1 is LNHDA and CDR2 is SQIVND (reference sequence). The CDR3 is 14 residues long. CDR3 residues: CASPQRINNQPQHF. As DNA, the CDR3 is TGTGCCAGTCCACAGCGTATCAATAATCAGCCCCAGCATTTT.

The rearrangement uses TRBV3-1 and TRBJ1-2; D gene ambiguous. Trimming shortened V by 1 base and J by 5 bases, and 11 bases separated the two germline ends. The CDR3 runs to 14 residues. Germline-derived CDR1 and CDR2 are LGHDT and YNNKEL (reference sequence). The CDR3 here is CASSQVGDSYGYTF. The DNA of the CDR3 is TGTGCCAGCAGCCAAGTCGGGGATTCTTATGGCTACACCTTC.

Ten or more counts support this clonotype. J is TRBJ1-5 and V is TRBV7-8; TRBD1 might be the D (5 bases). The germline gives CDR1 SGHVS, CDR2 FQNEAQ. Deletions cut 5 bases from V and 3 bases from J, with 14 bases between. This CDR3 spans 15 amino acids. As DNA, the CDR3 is TGTGCCAGCAGCATTTTCGACAGACCCAATCAGCCCCAGCATTTT. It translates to CASSIFDRPNQPQHF. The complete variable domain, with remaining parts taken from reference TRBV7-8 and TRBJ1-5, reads GAGVSQSPRYKVAKRGQDVALRCDPISGHVSLFWYQQALGQGPEFLTYFQNEAQLDKSGLPSDRFFAERPEGSVSTLKIQRTQQEDSAVYLCASSIFDRPNQPQHFGDGTRLSIL.

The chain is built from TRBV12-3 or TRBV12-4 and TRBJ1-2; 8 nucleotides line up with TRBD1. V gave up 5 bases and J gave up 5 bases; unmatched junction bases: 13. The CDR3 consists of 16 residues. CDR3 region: CASSSSTGVTLYGYTF. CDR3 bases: TGTGCCAGCAGTAGTTCGACAGGGGTAACTCTATATGGCTACACCTTC.

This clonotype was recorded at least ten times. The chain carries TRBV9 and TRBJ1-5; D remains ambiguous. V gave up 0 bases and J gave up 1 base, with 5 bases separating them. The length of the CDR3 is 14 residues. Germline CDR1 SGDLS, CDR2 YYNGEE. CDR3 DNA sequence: TGTGCCAGCAGCGTAGAGAGGAGCAATCAGCCCCAGCATTTT. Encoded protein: CASSVERSNQPQHF.

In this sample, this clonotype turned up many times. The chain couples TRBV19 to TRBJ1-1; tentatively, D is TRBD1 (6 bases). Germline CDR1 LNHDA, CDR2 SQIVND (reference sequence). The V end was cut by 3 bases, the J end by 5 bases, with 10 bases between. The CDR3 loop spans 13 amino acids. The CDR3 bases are TGTGCCAGTAGTATTACAGGGAGGACTGAAGCTTTCTTT. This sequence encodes CASSITGRTEAFF.

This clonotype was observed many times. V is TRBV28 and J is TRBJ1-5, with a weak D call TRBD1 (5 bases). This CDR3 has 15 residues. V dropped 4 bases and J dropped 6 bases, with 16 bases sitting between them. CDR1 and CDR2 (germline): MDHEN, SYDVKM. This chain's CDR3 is CASSSPQGGGQPQHF. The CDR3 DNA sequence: TGTGCCAGCAGTTCCCCGCAGGGAGGAGGTCAGCCCCAGCATTTT. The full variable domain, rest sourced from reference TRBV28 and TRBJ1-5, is DVKVTQSSRYLVKRTGEKVFLECVQDMDHENMFWYRQDPGLGLRLIYFSYDVKMKEKGDIPEGYSVSREKKERFSLILESASTNQTSMYLCASSSPQGGGQPQHFGDGTRLSIL.

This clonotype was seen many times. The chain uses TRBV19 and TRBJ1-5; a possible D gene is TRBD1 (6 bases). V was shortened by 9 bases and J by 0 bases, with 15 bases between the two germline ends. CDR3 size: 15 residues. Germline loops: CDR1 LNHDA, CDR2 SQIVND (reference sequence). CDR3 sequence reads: CASHRTDPSNQPQHF. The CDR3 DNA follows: TGTGCCAGCCATAGGACAGACCCTAGCAATCAGCCCCAGCATTTT.

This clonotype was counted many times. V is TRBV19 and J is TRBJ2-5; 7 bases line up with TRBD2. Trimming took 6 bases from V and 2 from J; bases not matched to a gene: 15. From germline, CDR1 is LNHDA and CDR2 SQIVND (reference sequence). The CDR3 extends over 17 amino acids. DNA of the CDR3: TGTGCCAGTAGCCCATGGGGATCTAGCGGAGCTCAAGAGACCCAGTACTTC. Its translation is CASSPWGSSGAQETQYF. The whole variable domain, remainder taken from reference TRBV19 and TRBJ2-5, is DGGITQSPKYLFRKEGQNVTLSCEQNLNHDAMYWYRQDPGQGLRLIYYSQIVNDFQKGDIAEGYSVSREKKESFPLTVTSAQKNPTAFYLCASSPWGSSGAQETQYFGPGTRLLVL.

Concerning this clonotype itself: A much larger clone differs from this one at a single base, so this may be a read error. The chain's CDR3 is CASSLEAGQAYEQYF. CDR3 bases: TGTGCCAGCAGCTTAGAGGCAGGTCAGGCCTACGAGCAGTACTTC. This chain connects TRBV7-2 to TRBJ2-4, with D uncertain. The assigned J gene may be wrong: the sequence end matches TRBJ2-7 better. The CDR3 covers 15 residues. Germline CDR1 reads SGHTA; CDR2 reads FQGNSA.

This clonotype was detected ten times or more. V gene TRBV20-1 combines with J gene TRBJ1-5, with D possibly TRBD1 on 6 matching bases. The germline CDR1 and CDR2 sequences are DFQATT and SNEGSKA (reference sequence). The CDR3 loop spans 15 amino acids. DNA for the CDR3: TGCGCCCTGGGTCTGCCAGGGGTGAGCAATCAGCCCCAGCATTTT. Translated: CALGLPGVSNQPQHF.

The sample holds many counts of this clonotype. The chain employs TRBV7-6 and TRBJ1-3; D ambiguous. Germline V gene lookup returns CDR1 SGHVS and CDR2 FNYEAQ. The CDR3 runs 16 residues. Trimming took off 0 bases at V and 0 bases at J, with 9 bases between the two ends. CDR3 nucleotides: TGTGCCAGCAGCTTAGCAGCCGGGATCTCTGGAAACACCATATATTTT. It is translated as CASSLAAGISGNTIYF. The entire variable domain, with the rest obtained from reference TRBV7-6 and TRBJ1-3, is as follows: GAGVSQSPRYKVTKRGQDVALRCDPISGHVSLYWYRQALGQGPEFLTYFNYEAQQDKSGLPNDRFSAERPEGSISTLTIQRTEQRDSAMYRCASSLAAGISGNTIYFGEGSWLTVV.

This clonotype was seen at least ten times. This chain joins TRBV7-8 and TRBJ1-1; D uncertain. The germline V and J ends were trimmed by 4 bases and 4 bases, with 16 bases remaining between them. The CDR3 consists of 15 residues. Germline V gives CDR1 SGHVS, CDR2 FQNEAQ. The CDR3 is CASSSKRVWGTEAFF. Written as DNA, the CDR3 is TGTGCCAGCAGCTCGAAAAGGGTGTGGGGCACTGAAGCTTTCTTT.